This T cell receptor (beta chain) was documented in a study of OX40 agonist ivuxolimab in advanced cancers. Study-level background: Dose-escalation patients' cancers were hepatocellular carcinoma, melanoma, renal cell or head and neck cancer. Patients with prior anti-PD-1, anti-PD-L1 or anti-CTLA-4 therapy were eligible; roughly 41% had some.

CDR3 length: 15 residues. V dropped 3 bases and J dropped 7 bases, with 18 bases sitting between them. Germline values: CDR1 SGHTA, CDR2 FQGNSA. TCRdb's table, derived via immunoSEQ multiplex PCR, lists solely in-frame clones and lacks some. The table includes tens of thousands of clones, approximately 84% detected once. The starting material was CD4+ or CD8+ T cells sorted from blood, obtained in a trial of the OX40 agonist ivuxolimab. The sequence was collected from an adult with an advanced solid tumor such as melanoma, head and neck, liver or kidney cancer. This chain uses TRBV7-2 with TRBJ1-2; D might be TRBD1 (6 bases). CDR3 protein: CASSFGAGAAFGYTF. CDR3 coding DNA: TGTGCCAGCAGCTTTGGGGCGGGGGCGGCTTTTGGCTACACCTTC. Based on the CDR3 plus reference TRBV7-2 and TRBJ1-2, the full variable domain is GAGVSQSPSNKVTEKGKDVELRCDPISGHTALYWYRQSLGQGLEFLIYFQGNSAPDKSGLPSDRFSAERTGGSVSTLTIQRTQQEDSAVYLCASSFGAGAAFGYTFGSGTRLTVV.